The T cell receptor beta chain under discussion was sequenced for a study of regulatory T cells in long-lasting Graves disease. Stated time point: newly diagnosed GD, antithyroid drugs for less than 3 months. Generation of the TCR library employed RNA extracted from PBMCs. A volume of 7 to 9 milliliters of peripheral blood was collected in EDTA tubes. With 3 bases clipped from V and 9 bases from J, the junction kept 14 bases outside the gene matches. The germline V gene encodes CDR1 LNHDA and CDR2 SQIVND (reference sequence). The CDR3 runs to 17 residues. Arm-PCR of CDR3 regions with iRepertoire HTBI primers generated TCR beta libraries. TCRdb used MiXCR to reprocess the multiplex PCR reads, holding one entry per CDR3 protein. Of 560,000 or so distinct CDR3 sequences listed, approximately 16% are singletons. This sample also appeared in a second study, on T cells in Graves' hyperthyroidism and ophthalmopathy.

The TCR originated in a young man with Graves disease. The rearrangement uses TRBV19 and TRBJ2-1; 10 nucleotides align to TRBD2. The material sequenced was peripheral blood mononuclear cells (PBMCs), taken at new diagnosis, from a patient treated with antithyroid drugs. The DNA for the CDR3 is TGTGCCAGTAGTATGTGGGGAAGGAGCGGGAGGGCGGGTGAGCAGTTCTTC. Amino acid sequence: CASSMWGRSGRAGEQFF.